Below are 16 T cell receptor beta chains sequenced from a single sample in a study of T cell changes during pregnancy in multiple sclerosis. Produced via immunoSEQ multiplex PCR; TCRdb's table is partial and in-frame only. The sample has about 76,000 clones; roughly 89% are singletons. This material consisted of peripheral blood, taken after pregnancy. The receptors here all came from a female donor in good health, enrolled as a control in a pregnancy study.

The chain is built from TRBV27 and TRBJ1-1, with D possibly being TRBD1 (5 bases). Germline V CDR1 and CDR2: MNHEY, SMNVEV (reference sequence). Trimming removed 1 base at V and 4 bases at J, with 16 bases between. The CDR3 length is 16 residues. CDR3 region: CASSLWVWGGGTEAFF. The CDR3, as DNA: TGTGCCAGCAGTTTATGGGTATGGGGCGGCGGCACTGAAGCTTTCTTT.

The chain is built from TRBV11-2 and TRBJ2-2; TRBD2 aligns across 7 bases. CDR1 SGHAT and CDR2 FQNNGV come from the germline V gene. The CDR3 spans 17 residues. J was trimmed by 0 bases and V by 2 bases; bases with no gene match: 6. CDR3 amino acids: CASSLTPGLPNTGELFF. The CDR3 DNA follows: TGTGCCAGCAGCTTAACCCCGGGACTACCGAACACCGGGGAGCTGTTTTTT.

The gene calls are TRBV25-1 and TRBJ1-1, with a possible D match to TRBD1 (5 bases). The V end lost 8 bases, the J end lost 2 bases, and 12 bases lay between the germline ends. The CDR3 is 13 residues long. Germline V gene lookup returns CDR1 MGHDK and CDR2 SYGVNS. CDR3 DNA sequence: TGTGCCAGCGCCCCGGACACAAACACTGAAGCTTTCTTT. It encodes CASAPDTNTEAFF.

The chain uses TRBV10-1 and TRBJ2-5, with D maybe TRBD2 (5 bases). This CDR3 region has 16 residues. Trimming removed 0 bases from V and 4 bases from J, with 15 bases in between. Germline CDR1 reads WNHNN; CDR2 reads SYGVQD (reference sequence). The CDR3 spells CASSESRRGGGETQYF. For the CDR3, the DNA is TGCGCCAGCAGTGAGTCGAGGCGAGGAGGTGGAGAGACCCAGTACTTC.

Only one count was recorded for this clone. This sequence joins TRBV28 and TRBJ1-4; TRBD1 matches 9 bases. With V trimmed by 1 base and J by 5 bases, 5 bases remained unmatched. Per the germline V gene, CDR1 is MDHEN and CDR2 is SYDVKM. There are 16 residues in the CDR3. For the CDR3, the DNA is TGTGCCAGCAGTTTATCGCCGGGACAGGGAAATGAAAAACTGTTTTTT. Its translation is CASSLSPGQGNEKLFF.

By sample fraction, this clone is large. This sample includes further DNA sequences coding for the same CDR3. The V gene is TRBV4-2, the J gene TRBJ2-1; no clear D gene. V dropped 3 bases and J dropped 5 bases, with 5 bases sitting between them. Germline loops: CDR1 LGHNA, CDR2 YNFKEQ. The CDR3 is made up of 12 amino acids. As DNA, the CDR3 is TGTGCCAGCAGCCAGTCGGACAATGAGCAGTTCTTC. Translated, it gives CASSQSDNEQFF.

The chain joins TRBV7-3 to TRBJ1-2, with TRBD1 matching over 8 bases. Germline V gives CDR1 SGHTA, CDR2 FQGTGA. This CDR3 comprises 13 residues. The V gene end was trimmed by 5 bases and the J gene end by 6 bases; junction bases not matched to a gene: 5. The CDR3 bases are TGTGCCAGCAGCCGTGACAGGGGAAATGGCTACACCTTC. It encodes CASSRDRGNGYTF.

The chain joins TRBV28 to TRBJ2-7, with 7 positions matching TRBD1. The ends lost 6 bases at V and 3 bases at J; junction bases unmatched: 11. CDR3 length equals 15 residues. Per germline, CDR1 MDHEN and CDR2 SYDVKM. This CDR3 is CASRSGQDIVYEQYF. The CDR3 nucleotides are TGTGCCAGCAGGTCAGGACAGGATATAGTCTACGAGCAGTACTTC.

The DNA for the CDR3 is TGTGCCAGCAGTTCTCTAGCGGGGGAGCCCAATGAGCAGTTCTTC. This sequence encodes CASSSLAGEPNEQFF. The V gene is TRBV28, the J gene TRBJ2-1; 10 bases agree with TRBD2. This CDR3 is built from 15 residues. The trim removed 4 bases at V and 6 bases at J, leaving 6 bases unmatched. Germline lookup yields CDR1 MDHEN and CDR2 SYDVKM.

The genes are TRBV15 and TRBJ2-3; D is possibly TRBD2 (5 bases). Trimming pared 1 base from V and 5 bases from J, leaving 16 bases between. This CDR3 region has 16 residues. The germline gives CDR1 LNHNV, CDR2 YYDKDF (reference sequence). The CDR3 nucleotides read TGTGCCACCAGCAGAGTGCGAGCGGAGAGGAGAGATACGCAGTATTTT. Translating it yields CATSRVRAERRDTQYF.

The rearrangement joins TRBV29-1 to TRBJ1-1; D is unclear. Germline lookup yields CDR1 SQVTM and CDR2 ANQGSEA. V lost 6 bases to trimming and J lost 1 base, with 6 bases between them. This CDR3 is 11 amino acids long. The CDR3: CSVTKNTEAFF. Here the CDR3 DNA reads TGCAGCGTAACAAAGAACACTGAAGCTTTCTTT.

The chain recombines TRBV7-9 with TRBJ1-1, with D hard to call. Trimming shortened V by 0 bases and J by 5 bases, and 13 bases separated the two germline ends. In germline, CDR1 is SEHNR, CDR2 FQNEAQ (reference sequence). The CDR3 consists of 15 residues. The CDR3 reads CASSLARAGYTEAFF. In nucleotides, the CDR3 is TGTGCCAGCAGCTTAGCGCGGGCGGGGTATACTGAAGCTTTCTTT. Using reference TRBV7-9 and TRBJ1-1 for the parts outside the CDR3, the full variable domain is DTGVSQNPRHKITKRGQNVTFRCDPISEHNRLYWYRQTLGQGPEFLTYFQNEAQLEKSRLLSDRFSAERPKGSFSTLEIQRTEQGDSAMYLCASSLARAGYTEAFFGQGTRLTVV.

The chain uses TRBV4-1 and TRBJ2-2; D possibly corresponds to TRBD2 (5 bases). Germline V gene sequence: CDR1 MGHRA, CDR2 YSYEKL. The CDR3 totals 15 residues. Trimming took 0 bases from V and 4 from J, leaving 9 bases between them. CDR3 in DNA: TGCGCCAGCAGCCAAGAGGTGGGAGTCACCGGGGAGCTGTTTTTT. It is translated as CASSQEVGVTGELFF.

This chain uses TRBV4-3 with TRBJ2-7, with 10 bases fitting TRBD2. This CDR3 spans 15 amino acids. From germline, CDR1 is LGHNA and CDR2 YSLEER. The V segment lost 0 bases and the J segment 4 bases; nucleotides outside the gene matches: 3. Written as DNA, the CDR3 is TGCGCCAGCAGCCAAGAGCCTAGCGGGAGTTACGAGCAGTACTTC. Amino acid sequence: CASSQEPSGSYEQYF.

The chain has TRBV28 and TRBJ2-3; 10 bases are shared with TRBD2. In germline, CDR1 is MDHEN, CDR2 SYDVKM. The CDR3 has 15 residues. Losses at the gene ends were 6 bases for V and 1 base for J; bases not matched to a gene: 4. The CDR3 protein is CASSIAGGRTDTQYF. CDR3 in DNA: TGTGCCAGCAGCATAGCGGGGGGCCGCACAGATACGCAGTATTTT.

V usage is TRBV6-5 and J usage is TRBJ1-2; no firm D call. The V gene lost 0 bases and the J gene lost 1 base, with 9 bases spanning the gap. This CDR3 comprises 15 residues. Per the germline V gene, CDR1 is MNHEY and CDR2 is SVGAGI. Here the CDR3 DNA reads TGTGCCAGCAGTTACTCGAACAGAATTAACTATGGCTACACCTTC. This translates into CASSYSNRINYGYTF.